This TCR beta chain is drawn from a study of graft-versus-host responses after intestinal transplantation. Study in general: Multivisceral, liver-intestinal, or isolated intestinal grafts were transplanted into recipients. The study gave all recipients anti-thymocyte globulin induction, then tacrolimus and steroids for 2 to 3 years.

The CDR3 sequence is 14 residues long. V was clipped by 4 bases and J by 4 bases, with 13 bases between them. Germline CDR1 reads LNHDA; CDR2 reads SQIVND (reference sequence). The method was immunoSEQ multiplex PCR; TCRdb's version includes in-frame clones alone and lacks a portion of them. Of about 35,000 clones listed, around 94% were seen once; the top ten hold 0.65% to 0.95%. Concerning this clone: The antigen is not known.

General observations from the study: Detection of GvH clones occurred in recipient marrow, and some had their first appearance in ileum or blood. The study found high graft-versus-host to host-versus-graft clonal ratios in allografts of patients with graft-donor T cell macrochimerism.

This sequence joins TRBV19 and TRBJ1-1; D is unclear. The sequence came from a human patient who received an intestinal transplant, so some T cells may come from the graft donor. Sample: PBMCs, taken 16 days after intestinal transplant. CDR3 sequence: CASSTGPGSTEAFF. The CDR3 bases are TGTGCCAGTAGTACAGGCCCGGGGAGCACTGAAGCTTTCTTT.